This note documents a single TCR beta chain sequence. Its antigen has not been determined. No quality values exist for individual bases; no much larger clone is one base distant. Receptor libraries were prepared by the immunoSEQ multiplex PCR assay. In TCRdb, the immuneACCESS table is reduced to in-frame sequences with V and J assigned. These tables do not hold every clone; where another copy was compared, an unresolved V gene accounts for under half, and the others remain unexplained. In this sample the table shows 50,000 or so clones, approximately 80% of which occur a single time. Together, the top ten hold roughly 9.1% of the sample. Cut back by 4 bases and 6 bases, the V and J ends lie 13 bases apart. There are 14 amino acids in the CDR3, from cysteine to phenylalanine inclusive. Only the CDR3 portion is preserved as DNA: 42 bases, with reading frame beginning at the first base. From a lookup of the germline V gene (reference sequence), CDR1 and CDR2 are LNHDA and SQIVND.

The sample originates from a study of control samples from healthy donors and cancer patients (dated by TCRdb to 2020 to 2022). The V and J genes are TRBV19 and TRBJ1-5; TRBD1 is a possible D gene, resting on 6 matching bases. The receptor comes from a man between 65 and 85 years old in good health. Sequencing was carried out using blood. The DNA sequence reads TGTGCCAGTAGTAAAAACAGGGTGGGTCAGCCCCAGCATTTT. Its product reads: CASSKNRVGQPQHF.